The text below deals with one TCR beta chain. Antigen specificity is unknown. The entry originates in a study of T cells in Graves' hyperthyroidism and ophthalmopathy. Amplification targeted TCR beta CDR3 regions from RNA transcripts. HTBI primers were used for first-round RT-PCR of the TCR CDR3. Using its own MiXCR run on the multiplex PCR reads, TCRdb lists one record per CDR3 protein. The repertoire holds around 340,000 distinct CDR3 sequences, 17% seen once, with about a third in the top ten. Study-wide results and caveats: Ophthalmopathy was separated from stable hyperthyroidism by a 13 V-J model.

Trimming took 0 bases from V and 5 from J; bases not matched to a gene: 11. In germline, CDR1 is SGHAT, CDR2 FQNNGV. The CDR3 totals 18 residues. The source material was blood. The source is a woman between 25 and 40 years old with Graves' hyperthyroidism that later progressed to Graves' ophthalmopathy. This chain joins TRBV11-2 and TRBJ2-2, with 8 bases that match TRBD1. CDR3 sequence (DNA): TGTGCCAGCAGCTTAGATATCTCGACAGGGGCGGATACCGGGGAGCTGTTTTTT. Translating gives CASSLDISTGADTGELFF.